Each of the 21 T cell receptor beta chains below was sequenced from the same sample in a study of T cells in Graves' hyperthyroidism and ophthalmopathy. The CDR3 regions of TCR beta were amplified from RNA transcripts. Carried out on the TCR CDR3, a first-round RT-PCR used the HTBI primer set. MiXCR, applied by TCRdb to the multiplex PCR reads, yields one record per CDR3 protein. This sample has 340,000 or so distinct CDR3 sequences, with 21% found just once. Sequences were obtained from blood. All receptors derive from a woman aged 45-65 years with Graves' hyperthyroidism.

This clonotype was seen ten or more times. The chain links TRBV5-4 to TRBJ2-4; D remains ambiguous. Trimming removed 4 bases at V and 0 bases at J, with 14 bases between. This CDR3 has 16 amino acids. The germline V gene has CDR1 SGHNT and CDR2 YYREEE (reference sequence). The CDR3 reads CASSLDANLAKNIQYF. The CDR3 nucleotides are TGTGCCAGCAGCCTTGACGCGAATCTAGCCAAAAACATTCAGTACTTC.

This clonotype has at least ten counts. The V call is TRBV5-1, the J call TRBJ2-3; D not resolved. Trimming cost V 0 bases and J 3 bases, with 11 bases left between them. The CDR3 sequence is 15 residues long. Germline CDR1 and CDR2: SGHRS and YFSETQ. CDR3 sequence: CASSLAVLETDTQYF. The CDR3 DNA sequence: TGCGCCAGCAGCTTGGCCGTGTTGGAGACAGATACGCAGTATTTT. The complete variable domain, with remaining parts taken from reference TRBV5-1 and TRBJ2-3, reads KAGVTQTPRYLIKTRGQQVTLSCSPISGHRSVSWYQQTPGQGLQFLFEYFSETQRNKGNFPGRFSGRQFSNSRSEMNVSTLELGDSALYLCASSLAVLETDTQYFGPGTRLTVL.

The CDR3 nucleotides read TGCAGCGTTTCGACTAGCGGGAGGGGTACGGTGGAGTTCTTC. Translating gives CSVSTSGRGTVEFF. The chain links TRBV29-1 to TRBJ2-1; TRBD2 matches at 14 bases. CDR3 size: 14 residues. CDR1 and CDR2 from the germline V gene are SQVTM and ANQGSEA. Germline trimming cut 5 bases from V and 14 bases from J; bases unmatched to any gene: 11.

This clonotype was counted a few times. This chain links TRBV9 with TRBJ2-3, with TRBD2 identical over 12 bases. Trimming cost V 3 bases and J 1 base; bases outside gene matches: 3. CDR1 and CDR2 (germline): SGDLS, YYNGEE. The CDR3 sequence is 16 residues long. In DNA form, the CDR3 reads TGTGCCAGCAGCGCGAGACTAGCGGGGGGCACAGATACGCAGTATTTT. Residues: CASSARLAGGTDTQYF.

This clonotype came up many times. The chain joins TRBV9 to TRBJ2-3, with a tentative D call TRBD2 (5 bases). The CDR3 length is 14 residues. The V end lost 3 bases, the J end lost 5 bases, and 13 bases lay between the germline ends. Germline CDR1 reads SGDLS; CDR2 reads YYNGEE. The DNA for the CDR3 is TGTGCCAGCAGCGCCGAATTTGAGGGAGATACGCAGTATTTT. As protein: CASSAEFEGDTQYF.

This chain uses TRBV28 with TRBJ2-7; possibly TRBD1 for D (7 bases). CDR1 and CDR2 (germline): MDHEN, SYDVKM. The CDR3 is 11 amino acids. V was shortened by 11 bases and J by 3 bases, with 11 bases between the two germline ends. The CDR3 region is CAHRGLYEQYF. The CDR3 DNA reads as TGTGCCCACAGGGGACTCTACGAGCAGTACTTC.

The chain has TRBV3-1 and TRBJ2-1; maybe TRBD1 (7 bases). This CDR3 has 15 residues. Trimming removed 2 bases at V and 7 bases at J, with 15 bases between. Germline CDR1 reads LGHDT; CDR2 reads YNNKEL (reference sequence). The CDR3 loop reads CASSQWAGGQNEQFF. The CDR3 region has the DNA TGTGCCAGCAGCCAATGGGCAGGGGGGCAGAATGAGCAGTTCTTC.

The V and J genes are TRBV11-2 and TRBJ2-5, with 7 nucleotides matching TRBD2. Germline loops: CDR1 SGHAT, CDR2 FQNNGV. Unmatched junction bases numbered 9, after V lost 3 bases and J lost 5 bases. This CDR3 has 15 residues. Here the CDR3 reads CASSFTSGGTETQYF. The CDR3, as DNA: TGTGCCAGCAGCTTCACCTCCGGGGGGACCGAGACCCAGTACTTC.

The J gene is TRBJ2-2, the V gene TRBV28; 13 bases map to TRBD2. The trim removed 5 bases at V and 8 bases at J, leaving 2 bases unmatched. This CDR3 is built from 14 residues. The germline V gene has CDR1 MDHEN and CDR2 SYDVKM. CDR3 loop: CASSGLAGAGELFF. CDR3 sequence (DNA): TGTGCCAGCAGTGGACTAGCGGGAGCTGGGGAGCTGTTTTTT.

In regard to this clonotype: A clone one base away is much larger, so this may be a read error. V is TRBV18 and J is TRBJ1-1; D not certain. The CDR3 is made up of 15 amino acids. The germline V gene encodes CDR1 KGHSH and CDR2 LQKENI. The V and J ends lost 6 bases and 1 base respectively, with 15 bases between them. CDR3 loop: CASSPGGSQNTEAFF. For the CDR3, the DNA is TGTGCCAGCTCCCCGGGTGGCTCTCAGAACACTGAAGCTTTCTTT.

This clonotype was counted only a few times. The V call is TRBV20-1, the J call TRBJ2-2; D gene unclear. Germline CDR1 DFQATT, CDR2 SNEGSKA (reference sequence). This CDR3 has 13 residues. The V end lost 6 bases, the J end lost 6 bases, and 14 bases lay between the germline ends. CDR3 sequence reads: CSALRGSAGELFF. For the CDR3, the DNA is TGCAGTGCCCTGAGAGGTTCTGCCGGGGAGCTGTTTTTT.

CDR3 protein: CAISVHRDTGELFF. The CDR3 nucleotides are TGTGCCATCAGTGTTCACAGGGACACCGGGGAGCTGTTTTTT. V usage is TRBV10-3 and J usage is TRBJ2-2; TRBD1 is a possible D gene (6 bases). This CDR3 region has 14 residues. V lost 4 bases to trimming and J lost 3 bases, with 9 bases between them. CDR1 is ENHRY and CDR2 is SYGVKD in the germline V gene.

This chain connects TRBV2 to TRBJ1-5; 11 positions match TRBD1. From germline, CDR1 is SNHLY and CDR2 FYNNEI. The CDR3 is 17 amino acids. V lost 6 bases to trimming and J lost 0 bases; unmatched junction nucleotides: 7. The CDR3: CASRSGTGGDSNQPQHF. The CDR3 DNA follows: TGTGCCAGCAGATCCGGGACAGGGGGAGATAGCAATCAGCCCCAGCATTTT. The entire variable domain, with the rest obtained from reference TRBV2 and TRBJ1-5, is as follows: EPEVTQTPSHQVTQMGQEVILRCVPISNHLYFYWYRQILGQKVEFLVSFYNNEISEKSEIFDDQFSVERPDGSNFTLKIRSTKLEDSAMYFCASRSGTGGDSNQPQHFGDGTRLSIL.

Of note for this clonotype: This likely comes from a read error, as the CDR3 has no conserved phenylalanine or tryptophan at its end. This rearrangement joins TRBV25-1 to TRBJ1-2; D is undetermined. The CDR3 sequence is 13 residues long. Germline values: CDR1 MGHDK, CDR2 SYGVNS. With 3 bases removed from V and 7 bases from J, the gap between germline ends came to 12 bases. For the CDR3, the DNA is TGTGCCAGCAGTGACGGGATGAGAGGTGGCTACACCCTC. Its protein is CASSDGMRGGYTL.

The table lists this clonotype with a count of one. The chain is built from TRBV7-2 and TRBJ2-7; 10 nucleotides match TRBD1. CDR3 size: 15 residues. V was pared by 4 bases and J by 6 bases, with 9 bases of the junction left unmatched. The germline CDR1 and CDR2 sequences are SGHTA and FQGNSA. This chain's CDR3 is CASSSTGGTGVEQYF. As DNA, the CDR3 is TGTGCCAGCAGCTCCACGGGGGGGACAGGGGTCGAGCAGTACTTC.

The chain uses TRBV20-1 and TRBJ2-7; tentative D call: TRBD2 (5 bases). This CDR3 contains 16 residues. The germline V and J ends were trimmed by 0 bases and 0 bases, with 15 bases remaining between them. From germline, CDR1 is DFQATT and CDR2 SNEGSKA (reference sequence). CDR3 sequence: CSARDRRAVFSYEQYF. The DNA of the CDR3 is TGCAGTGCTAGAGATCGGCGGGCAGTGTTCTCCTACGAGCAGTACTTC.

This clonotype was found a few times. The chain is built from TRBV9 and TRBJ1-1, with TRBD1 matching over 7 bases. The germline CDR1 and CDR2 sequences are SGDLS and YYNGEE. V lost 2 bases, J lost 3 bases, and 7 bases stayed unmatched. The CDR3 sequence is 15 residues long. The CDR3 is CASSVSSGGYTEAFF. Written as DNA, the CDR3 is TGTGCCAGCAGCGTCAGCTCAGGGGGTTACACTGAAGCTTTCTTT.

This clonotype showed up many times. V and J are TRBV12-3 or TRBV12-4 and TRBJ1-5; D is possibly TRBD1 (6 bases). The V gene lost 6 bases and the J gene lost 7 bases, with 19 bases spanning the gap. The CDR3 extends over 15 amino acids. Here the CDR3 reads CASSPSVTGGQPQHF. For the CDR3, the DNA is TGTGCCAGCAGCCCTAGCGTGACAGGAGGGCAGCCCCAGCATTTT.

The gene calls are TRBV3-1 and TRBJ2-1; 9 bases agree with TRBD2. The length of the CDR3 is 15 residues. Germline CDR1 LGHDT, CDR2 YNNKEL (reference sequence). V was pared by 3 bases and J by 7 bases, with 7 bases of the junction left unmatched. The CDR3 region is CASSQAGTSRNEQFF. DNA of the CDR3: TGTGCCAGCAGCCAGGCCGGGACTAGCAGAAATGAGCAGTTCTTC.

This chain connects TRBV9 to TRBJ2-5, with 7 bases fitting TRBD1. With V trimmed by 4 bases and J by 4 bases, 13 bases remained unmatched. Germline lookup yields CDR1 SGDLS and CDR2 YYNGEE. The CDR3 totals 16 residues. The CDR3 DNA is TGTGCCAGCAGCCCAACGACAGGGAGAATAGGAGAGACCCAGTACTTC. Its protein product is CASSPTTGRIGETQYF.

This clonotype came up many times. This sequence joins TRBV12-3 or TRBV12-4 and TRBJ2-1, with 7 bases matching TRBD2. The junction had 14 bases not matched to a gene; V was cut back by 5 bases and J by 4 bases. The CDR3 is made up of 17 amino acids. The CDR3 here is CASSGGIEGGVYNEQFF. Here the CDR3 DNA reads TGTGCCAGCAGTGGGGGAATAGAGGGAGGGGTATACAATGAGCAGTTCTTC.